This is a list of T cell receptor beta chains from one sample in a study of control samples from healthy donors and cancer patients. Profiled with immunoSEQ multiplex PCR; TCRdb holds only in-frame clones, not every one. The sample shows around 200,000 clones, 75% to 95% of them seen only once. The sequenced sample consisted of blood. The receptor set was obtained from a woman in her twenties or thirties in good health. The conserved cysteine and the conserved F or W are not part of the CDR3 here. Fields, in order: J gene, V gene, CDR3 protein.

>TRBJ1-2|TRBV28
ASSPTEDSYGYT
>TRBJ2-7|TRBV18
ASSPGPGSYEQY
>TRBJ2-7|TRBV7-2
ASSLDGTSTIYEQY
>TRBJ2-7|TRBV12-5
ASDPPGPSSYEQY
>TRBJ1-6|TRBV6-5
ASSSGRSSYNSPLH
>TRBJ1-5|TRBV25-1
ASSDSDTGNQPQH
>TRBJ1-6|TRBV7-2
ASSFNSPLH
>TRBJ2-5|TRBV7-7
ASSLAGAGETQY
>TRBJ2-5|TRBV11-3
ASSWAGGFQETQY
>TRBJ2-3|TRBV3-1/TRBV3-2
ASSQDGLDTQY
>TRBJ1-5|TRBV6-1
ASSESQPQH